These 2 T cell receptor beta chains were all obtained from the same sample, sequenced in a study of blood T cell repertoires in COVID-19. Here immunoSEQ multiplex PCR was the method, and the copy in TCRdb shows in-frame clones only, minus some. The sample holds around 400,000 clones, over 75% seen once. Material for sequencing was peripheral blood. The source of these receptors is a woman in her sixties with COVID-19, enrolled during active disease.

The chain carries TRBV2 and TRBJ2-2; D is unresolved. V gave up 7 bases and J gave up 1 base, with 13 bases separating them. From germline, CDR1 is SNHLY and CDR2 FYNNEI. The CDR3 length is 15 residues. In DNA form, the CDR3 reads TGTGCCAGCACCGAACGACTCTTGAACACCGGGGAGCTGTTTTTT. It translates to CASTERLLNTGELFF.

The J gene is TRBJ1-5, the V gene TRBV4-1, with 11 nucleotides matching TRBD1. V lost 1 base to trimming and J lost 5 bases; unmatched junction nucleotides: 4. CDR1 is MGHRA and CDR2 is YSYEKL in the germline V gene. The CDR3 loop spans 16 amino acids. CDR3 sequence: CASSQVGQGEYQPQHF. Here the CDR3 DNA reads TGCGCCAGCAGCCAAGTGGGACAGGGGGAGTATCAGCCCCAGCATTTT.